The entry that follows covers one T cell receptor beta chain sequence. Its target is not known. The sample comes from a study of OX40 agonist ivuxolimab in advanced cancers. The study, taken as a whole, reports: At 0.1 to 3.0 mg/kg, CD4+ and CD8+ blood T cells expanded clonally by week 6. Some patients without response likewise showed low normalized clonal expansion. On average, CD8+ T cells showed a greater number of expanded clones than CD4+. Partial responders at 0.1-3.0 mg/kg showed near-lowest clonal expansion.

J gave up 4 bases and V 5 bases, and 3 bases lay outside the gene matches. The CDR3 runs 14 residues. CDR1 and CDR2 (germline): MNHNS, SASEGT. Produced via immunoSEQ multiplex PCR; TCRdb's table is partial and in-frame only. The table has around 50,000 clones, about 81% seen once. The clonotype originates from an adult with an advanced solid tumor such as melanoma, head and neck, liver or kidney cancer. V gene TRBV6-1 combines with J gene TRBJ2-5; 11 nucleotides align to TRBD2. The source was CD4+ or CD8+ T cells sorted from blood, collected in a trial of the OX40 agonist ivuxolimab. The CDR3 DNA reads as TGTGCCAGCAGTCCGGGACTAGCGGTAGAGACCCAGTACTTC. Translating it yields CASSPGLAVETQYF.